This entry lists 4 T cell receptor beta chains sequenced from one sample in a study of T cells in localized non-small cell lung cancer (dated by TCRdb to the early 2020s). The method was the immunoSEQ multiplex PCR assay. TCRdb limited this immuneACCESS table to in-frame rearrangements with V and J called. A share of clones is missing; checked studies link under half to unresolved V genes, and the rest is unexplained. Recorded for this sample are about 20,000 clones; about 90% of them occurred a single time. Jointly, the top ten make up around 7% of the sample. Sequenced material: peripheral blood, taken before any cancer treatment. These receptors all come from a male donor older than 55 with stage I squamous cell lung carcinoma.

The CDR3 bases are TGTGCCAGCAGTTACAGGATCGGGGGCCTAGGAAATGAGCAGTTCTTC. Encoded protein: CASSYRIGGLGNEQFF. This chain connects TRBV6-6 to TRBJ2-1; either TRBD1 or TRBD2 may fit D (6 bases each). The CDR3 totals 16 residues. V lost 2 bases and J 7 bases, leaving 18 bases between the germline ends. CDR1 is MNHNY, CDR2 SVGAGI, per germline (reference sequence).

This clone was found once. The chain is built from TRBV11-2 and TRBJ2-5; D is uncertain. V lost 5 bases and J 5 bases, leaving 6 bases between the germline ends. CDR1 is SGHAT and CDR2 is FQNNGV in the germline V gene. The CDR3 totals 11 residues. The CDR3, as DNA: TGTGCCAGCAGCCCCTCGGAGACCCAGTACTTC. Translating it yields CASSPSETQYF.

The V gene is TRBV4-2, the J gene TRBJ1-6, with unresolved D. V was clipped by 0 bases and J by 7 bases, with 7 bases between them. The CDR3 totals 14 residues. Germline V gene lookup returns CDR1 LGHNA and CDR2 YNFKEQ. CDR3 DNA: TGTGCCAGCAGCCAAGAGACCGAGAATTCACCCCTCCACTTT. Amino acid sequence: CASSQETENSPLHF.

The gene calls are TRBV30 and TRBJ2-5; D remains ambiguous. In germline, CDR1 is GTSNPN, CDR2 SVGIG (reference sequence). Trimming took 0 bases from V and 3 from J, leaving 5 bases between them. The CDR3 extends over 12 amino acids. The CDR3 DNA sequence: TGTGCCTGGAGTGTAACTGAAGAGACCCAGTACTTC. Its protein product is CAWSVTEETQYF.